The 11 T cell receptor beta chains in this list originate from one sample, sequenced in a study of cytomegalovirus exposure and HLA in healthy donors. PCR amplification relied on 60 Vbeta primers (plus 13 Jbeta primers). Libraries were prepared by immunoSEQ multiplex PCR; TCRdb keeps only in-frame clonotypes and omits some of them. Of some 130,000 clones in the sample, about four fifths are singletons; the top ten hold around 3.1%. The sequencing sample was made of PBMCs. These receptor sequences come from a female donor in good health and CMV-seronegative.

A note on this clone: Additional DNA sequences in this sample encode the identical CDR3. This sequence joins TRBV18 and TRBJ1-1; no definite D call. The CDR3 runs to 12 residues. Germline CDR1 KGHSH, CDR2 LQKENI. Trimming pared 3 bases from V and 3 bases from J, leaving 5 bases between. The CDR3 DNA reads as TGTGCCAGCTCACCTGCGGACACTGAAGCTTTCTTT. It specifies CASSPADTEAFF.

This clone was seen a single time. The rearrangement uses TRBV10-3 and TRBJ2-7; TRBD2 aligns across 12 bases. The junction had 10 bases not matched to a gene; V was cut back by 10 bases and J by 3 bases. This CDR3 is built from 15 residues. Germline loops: CDR1 ENHRY, CDR2 SYGVKD. The CDR3 reads CATLAGGPPDYEQYF. The DNA for the CDR3 is TGTGCCACCCTAGCGGGAGGGCCCCCGGACTACGAGCAGTACTTC.

The V gene is TRBV7-2, the J gene TRBJ1-2; 8 bases are a match to TRBD1. With V trimmed by 6 bases and J by 4 bases, 4 bases remained unmatched. CDR3 length: 13 amino acids. In germline, CDR1 is SGHTA, CDR2 FQGNSA. The chain's CDR3 is CASRTGGPYGYTF. CDR3 DNA sequence: TGTGCCAGCAGAACAGGGGGTCCCTATGGCTACACCTTC.

V and J are TRBV19 and TRBJ1-5, with TRBD1 matching over 9 bases. Germline CDR1 and CDR2: LNHDA and SQIVND (reference sequence). The CDR3 has 13 residues. J lost 7 bases, V lost 5 bases, and 3 bases had no gene match. The CDR3 DNA follows: TGTGCCAGTAGTGGGACAGGGAAGCAGCCCCAGCATTTT. Amino acid sequence: CASSGTGKQPQHF.

The chain uses TRBV6-1 and TRBJ2-7, with D unresolved. The CDR3 covers 13 residues. The V gene's germline CDR1 is MNHNS and CDR2 SASEGT. The ends were cut back, 7 bases at V and 1 base at J, with 11 bases in the middle. CDR3 coding DNA: TGTGCCAGCAATTTCCAGGCATCCTACGAGCAGTACTTC. Amino acid sequence: CASNFQASYEQYF.

This chain uses TRBV7-2 with TRBJ1-2; no reliable D call. Germline CDR1 reads SGHTA; CDR2 reads FQGNSA. The V end was cut by 1 base, the J end by 5 bases, with 8 bases between. CDR3 length: 13 amino acids. The CDR3 loop is CASSLVRDYGYTF. The DNA for the CDR3 is TGTGCCAGCAGCTTAGTCCGGGATTATGGCTACACCTTC.

The chain carries TRBV27 and TRBJ1-6; 7 nucleotides match TRBD1. This CDR3 contains 14 residues. CDR1 MNHEY and CDR2 SMNVEV come from the germline V gene (reference sequence). V lost 7 bases to trimming and J lost 8 bases; unmatched junction nucleotides: 8. CDR3 protein: CASTFRQGDSPLHF. DNA of the CDR3: TGTGCCAGCACCTTTCGACAGGGAGATTCACCCCTCCACTTT.

J is TRBJ2-1 and V is TRBV29-1; a weak D match, TRBD2 (5 bases). V was trimmed by 7 bases and J by 1 base, leaving 14 bases between them. The CDR3 has 14 amino acids. Germline lookup yields CDR1 SQVTM and CDR2 ANQGSEA. Here the CDR3 reads CSAWTAASYNEQFF. CDR3 DNA: TGCAGCGCCTGGACTGCCGCTTCCTACAATGAGCAGTTCTTC.

This clone was seen just once. J is TRBJ2-5 and V is TRBV9; TRBD2 might be the D (6 bases). Germline V gene data show CDR1 as SGDLS and CDR2 as YYNGEE. The V end was cut by 4 bases, the J end by 5 bases, with 18 bases between. This CDR3 comprises 15 residues. Here the CDR3 reads CASSPAGAAGETQYF. The CDR3 coding sequence is TGTGCCAGCAGCCCAGCCGGGGCTGCGGGGGAGACCCAGTACTTC.

In DNA, the CDR3 is TGTGCCAGTTTCACAACCTCCGGGCGGGGGGGCCGGGACTCCTACAATGAGCAGTTCTTC. Protein product: CASFTTSGRGGRDSYNEQFF. The rearrangement joins TRBV19 to TRBJ2-1; 9 bases match TRBD2. In germline, CDR1 is LNHDA, CDR2 SQIVND (reference sequence). The CDR3 totals 20 residues. V trimming: 8 bases; J trimming: 0 bases; junction bases outside the gene matches: 20.

This chain connects TRBV11-3 to TRBJ2-1; no clear D. CDR1 SGHNT and CDR2 YENEEA come from the germline V gene. Trimming left V 0 bases short and J 10 bases short, with 13 bases between. The CDR3 extends over 14 amino acids. The CDR3 DNA sequence: TGTGCCAGCAGCTTAGATCCCTCTAGAGGAGAGCAGTTCTTC. This translates into CASSLDPSRGEQFF.